Reported below is one T cell receptor beta chain. This entry comes from a study of blood T cell repertoires in COVID-19. Germline assignment: CDR1 LGHNA and CDR2 YSLEER. Trimming pared 0 bases from V and 0 bases from J, leaving 6 bases between. The CDR3 is 14 amino acids. Assay used: immunoSEQ multiplex PCR; TCRdb lists only in-frame clones, some missing. Counted here are 200,000 to 300,000 clones, around 83% occurring once; the ten biggest clones make up 2% to 2.5%. The sequenced sample consisted of peripheral blood. V usage is TRBV4-3 and J usage is TRBJ2-7; no clear D. This receptor was taken from a man between 35 and 55 years old who had recovered from COVID-19. CDR3 nucleotide sequence: TGCGCCAGCAGCCAAGAGGTCAGCTCCTACGAGCAGTACTTC. This codes for CASSQEVSSYEQYF.